The 31 T cell receptor beta chains given below trace back to one sample, sequenced in a study of blood T cell repertoires in COVID-19. Assay: immunoSEQ multiplex PCR; the TCRdb copy retains only in-frame clones and omits some. The sample holds about 140,000 clones, around nine tenths seen once. Sequenced sample: peripheral blood. These TCRs come from an older woman with acute or convalescent COVID-19.

The J gene is TRBJ2-7, the V gene TRBV11-1, with D possibly TRBD1 on 7 matching bases. The germline V gene encodes CDR1 SGHAT and CDR2 FQDESV (reference sequence). Trimming removed 5 bases from V and 4 bases from J, with 21 bases in between. The CDR3 has 16 residues. CDR3 amino acids: CASSRRGTAGRYEQYF. DNA for the CDR3: TGTGCCAGCAGCCGACGGGGGACAGCAGGTCGTTACGAGCAGTACTTC.

The chain uses TRBV7-2 and TRBJ2-2; perhaps TRBD2 as D (5 bases). The V gene lost 5 bases and the J gene lost 3 bases, with 13 bases spanning the gap. The CDR3 runs 15 residues. Germline V gene lookup returns CDR1 SGHTA and CDR2 FQGNSA. CDR3 DNA sequence: TGTGCCAGCAGCCCGAGGGCAGTCTACACCGGGGAGCTGTTTTTT. Translated, it gives CASSPRAVYTGELFF.

This sequence joins TRBV18 and TRBJ2-1, with D perhaps matching TRBD1 (6 bases). CDR1 is KGHSH, CDR2 LQKENI, per germline. CDR3 length: 15 residues. Deletions cut 3 bases from V and 6 bases from J, with 15 bases between. CDR3 sequence reads: CASSPGNRAANEQFF. DNA of the CDR3: TGTGCCAGCTCACCGGGTAACAGGGCCGCCAATGAGCAGTTCTTC.

This clone was recorded only once. This CDR3 reads CASSLDGQGWAGELFF. CDR3 coding DNA: TGTGCCAGCAGCTTAGACGGACAGGGGTGGGCCGGGGAGCTGTTTTTT. The V call is TRBV7-2, the J call TRBJ2-2, with 9 bases lining up with TRBD1. The CDR3 length is 16 residues. V shed 1 base and J 6 bases; nucleotides not matched to a gene: 6. Germline V gives CDR1 SGHTA, CDR2 FQGNSA.

This chain uses TRBV5-8 with TRBJ2-1, with a possible D match to TRBD1 (5 bases). Trimming took off 4 bases at V and 0 bases at J, with 14 bases between the two ends. Germline lookup yields CDR1 SGHTS and CDR2 YDEGEE. This CDR3 spans 16 amino acids. The CDR3 nucleotides are TGTGCCAGCAGCCCACGGAAGGACAACTCCTACAATGAGCAGTTCTTC. Translation gives CASSPRKDNSYNEQFF. The full variable domain, its missing parts supplied by reference TRBV5-8 and TRBJ2-1, is EAGVTQSPTHLIKTRGQQATLRCSPISGHTSVYWYQQALGLGLQFLLWYDEGEERNRGNFPPRFSGRQFPNYSSELNVNALELEDSALYLCASSPRKDNSYNEQFFGPGTRLTVL.

The genes are TRBV6-5 and TRBJ2-7; D might be TRBD1 (5 bases). CDR1 MNHEY and CDR2 SVGAGI come from the germline V gene. The CDR3 runs to 14 residues. V lost 6 bases to trimming and J lost 5 bases, with 17 bases between them. The CDR3 DNA reads as TGTGCCAGCAGGTGGCAGGGAAATGCGGACGAGCAGTACTTC. Its protein is CASRWQGNADEQYF.

The rearrangement links TRBV15 to TRBJ2-5, with TRBD2 matching over 9 bases. The CDR3 spans 16 residues. With 1 base clipped from V and 5 bases from J, the junction kept 8 bases outside the gene matches. Germline V lookup: CDR1 LNHNV, CDR2 YYDKDF (reference sequence). The CDR3 here is CATSRGATSGSETQYF. The DNA for the CDR3 is TGTGCCACCAGCAGAGGGGCGACTAGCGGTTCGGAGACCCAGTACTTC.

Only one count was recorded for this clone. The CDR3 spells CASSPDRVGTGELFF. The DNA of the CDR3 is TGTGCCAGCTCACCTGACAGGGTAGGCACCGGGGAGCTGTTTTTT. This chain uses TRBV18 with TRBJ2-2; TRBD1 agrees at 7 bases. Germline lookup yields CDR1 KGHSH and CDR2 LQKENI. After removal of 3 bases from V and 4 bases from J, the junction contained 5 bases not matched to a gene. CDR3 length: 15 residues. Full variable domain (missing parts from reference TRBV18 and TRBJ2-2): NAGVMQNPRHLVRRRGQEARLRCSPMKGHSHVYWYRQLPEEGLKFMVYLQKENIIDESGMPKERFSAEFPKEGPSILRIQQVVRGDSAAYFCASSPDRVGTGELFFGEGSRLTVL.

The sample holds one count of this clone. V and J are TRBV5-8 and TRBJ2-6; TRBD1 might be the D (5 bases). The germline V gene has CDR1 SGHTS and CDR2 YDEGEE. V was pared by 0 bases and J by 2 bases, with 9 bases between. The CDR3 is 16 residues long. CDR3 nucleotides: TGTGCCAGCAGCTTGGCAGGGTTTACTGGGGCCAACGTCCTGACTTTC. It specifies CASSLAGFTGANVLTF.

This sequence joins TRBV11-3 and TRBJ1-1; 7 positions agree with TRBD1. The junction had 7 bases not matched to a gene; V was cut back by 5 bases and J by 1 base. This CDR3 is 15 amino acids long. CDR1 is SGHNT and CDR2 is YENEEA in the germline V gene. This chain's CDR3 is CASSPETGTNTEAFF. The CDR3 DNA sequence: TGTGCCAGCAGCCCCGAGACAGGGACGAACACTGAAGCTTTCTTT.

This chain connects TRBV5-1 to TRBJ1-4, with 7 bases matching TRBD1. CDR1 is SGHRS, CDR2 YFSETQ, per germline. Trimming cost V 1 base and J 5 bases; bases outside gene matches: 5. The CDR3 totals 15 residues. The CDR3 reads CASSLTGVKNEKLFF. CDR3 bases: TGCGCCAGCAGCTTGACAGGGGTAAAGAATGAAAAACTGTTTTTT.

This sequence joins TRBV7-3 and TRBJ1-1, with D unresolved. CDR3 length: 15 amino acids. Looked up from germline, CDR1 is SGHTA and CDR2 is FQGTGA. Trimming took 3 bases from V and 4 from J, leaving 15 bases between them. CDR3 sequence (DNA): TGTGCCAGCAGCTTGTCTCCGGTCGAGGGCACTGAAGCTTTCTTT. Translating it yields CASSLSPVEGTEAFF.

The chain combines TRBV9 with TRBJ2-5, with TRBD2 as a possible D gene (6 bases). The germline V gene has CDR1 SGDLS and CDR2 YYNGEE. The CDR3 loop spans 15 amino acids. The V and J ends lost 0 bases and 2 bases respectively, with 11 bases between them. The CDR3 DNA is TGTGCCAGCAGCGTAGCGGGACTCAGTCAAGAGACCCAGTACTTC. Protein sequence: CASSVAGLSQETQYF.

This chain joins TRBV15 and TRBJ1-1; D uncertain. CDR1 and CDR2 from the germline V gene are LNHNV and YYDKDF (reference sequence). V lost 0 bases and J 1 base, leaving 9 bases between the germline ends. This CDR3 has 15 residues. CDR3 sequence (DNA): TGTGCCACCAGCAGAGATGTAGGAGGGAACACTGAAGCTTTCTTT. This codes for CATSRDVGGNTEAFF.

This clone was found a few times. This chain connects TRBV6-2 or TRBV6-3 to TRBJ2-1; D might be TRBD1 (6 bases). The germline V gene encodes CDR1 MNHEY and CDR2 SVGEGT. Trimming cost V 4 bases and J 4 bases, with 17 bases left between them. The CDR3 contains 16 residues. The CDR3 DNA is TGTGCCAGCAGTTCCCGCTACAGGGACCGTTACAATGAGCAGTTCTTC. This encodes CASSSRYRDRYNEQFF.

The rearrangement uses TRBV30 and TRBJ2-3; TRBD2 matches at 12 bases. The CDR3 runs 14 residues. Germline trimming cut 3 bases from V and 4 bases from J; bases unmatched to any gene: 2. Germline CDR1 reads GTSNPN; CDR2 reads SVGIG (reference sequence). CDR3: CAWRLAGGPDTQYF. CDR3 DNA: TGTGCCTGGAGACTAGCGGGGGGCCCAGATACGCAGTATTTT.

The chain recombines TRBV20-1 with TRBJ2-7; D not certain. This CDR3 has 11 residues. CDR1 is DFQATT, CDR2 SNEGSKA, per germline (reference sequence). Trimming left V 2 bases short and J 3 bases short, with 5 bases between. As DNA, the CDR3 is TGCAGTGCTAGATCGGGCTACGAGCAGTACTTC. It specifies CSARSGYEQYF.

V is TRBV7-9 and J is TRBJ2-5; TRBD2 agrees at 7 bases. Germline V gives CDR1 SEHNR, CDR2 FQNEAQ (reference sequence). V gave up 5 bases and J gave up 3 bases; unmatched junction bases: 9. The CDR3 covers 15 residues. CDR3 nucleotides: TGTGCCAGCAGCCCCGGGGTCGCGGGGGAAGAGACCCAGTACTTC. Protein product: CASSPGVAGEETQYF.

The V call is TRBV24-1, the J call TRBJ2-2; the match to TRBD2 covers 13 bases. This CDR3 has 18 amino acids. The germline V gene has CDR1 KGHDR and CDR2 SFDVKD. The J segment lost 7 bases and the V segment lost 6 bases, leaving 13 bases of the junction unmatched. The CDR3, as DNA: TGTGCCACCAGTCGTTATGGACTAGCGGGGGAAGGTAGCGGGGAGCTGTTTTTT. It encodes CATSRYGLAGEGSGELFF.

The chain recombines TRBV21-1 with TRBJ1-4; TRBD1 is taken as the D call from the table, unchecked against the DNA. TRBV21-1 counts as a pseudogene. The CDR3 runs 15 residues. CDR3 in DNA: TGTGCCAGCAGTGGACAGGGAGCAACTAATGAAAAACTGTTTTTT. It yields the protein CASSGQGATNEKLFF.

The rearrangement uses TRBV3-1 (or the pseudogene TRBV3-2) and TRBJ2-2; D is uncertain. The V gene lost 5 bases and the J gene lost 3 bases, with 10 bases spanning the gap. The CDR3 runs 14 residues. Looked up from germline, CDR1 is LGHDT and CDR2 is YNNKEL (reference sequence). The CDR3 protein is CASSYMLDTGELFF. DNA of the CDR3: TGTGCCAGCAGCTATATGCTAGACACCGGGGAGCTGTTTTTT.

A remark on this clone: This sample also contains other DNA sequences that code for the same CDR3. The chain joins TRBV15 to TRBJ2-1; TRBD2 matches 10 bases. Unmatched junction bases numbered 2, after V lost 0 bases and J lost 3 bases. This CDR3 comprises 16 residues. Germline V gene lookup returns CDR1 LNHNV and CDR2 YYDKDF (reference sequence). The CDR3 nucleotides are TGTGCCACCAGCAGAGATTTAGCGGGGGGCTACAATGAGCAGTTCTTC. As protein: CATSRDLAGGYNEQFF.

The gene calls are TRBV4-2 and TRBJ2-2, with 11 bases identical to TRBD2. The V gene end was trimmed by 4 bases and the J gene end by 6 bases; junction bases not matched to a gene: 10. In germline, CDR1 is LGHNA, CDR2 YNFKEQ. CDR3 length: 17 residues. The CDR3 bases are TGTGCCAGCAGCCTCTTTAGCGGGGGGGCGATGGCCGGGGAGCTGTTTTTT. This codes for CASSLFSGGAMAGELFF.

The gene calls are TRBV12-3 or TRBV12-4 and TRBJ1-5, with D maybe TRBD1 (6 bases). V shed 6 bases and J shed 5 bases, with 11 bases lying between them. The CDR3 sequence is 13 residues long. Here the CDR3 DNA reads TGTGCCAGCAGAAGGACAGCCGATCAGCCCCAGCATTTT. Residues: CASRRTADQPQHF.

The J gene is TRBJ2-1, the V gene TRBV25-1; D is possibly TRBD2 (6 bases). The germline CDR1 and CDR2 sequences are MGHDK and SYGVNS. Trimming cost V 7 bases and J 5 bases, with 15 bases left between them. This CDR3 comprises 14 residues. The CDR3 sequence: CASKGTLGNNEQFF. The DNA for the CDR3 is TGTGCCAGCAAGGGGACTCTGGGAAACAATGAGCAGTTCTTC.

The J gene is TRBJ2-7, the V gene TRBV7-2, with 16 bases matching TRBD2. The CDR3 totals 17 residues. Germline V gene lookup returns CDR1 SGHTA and CDR2 FQGNSA. Trimming took 4 bases from V and 0 from J; bases not matched to a gene: 3. This CDR3 reads CASSSGLAGGLSYEQYF. The CDR3 DNA reads TGTGCCAGCAGCTCGGGACTAGCGGGGGGGCTCTCCTACGAGCAGTACTTC.

This clone turned up a few times. This sequence joins TRBV7-9 and TRBJ1-1; 8 nucleotides align to TRBD1. This CDR3 spans 14 amino acids. Trimming cost V 1 base and J 6 bases; bases outside gene matches: 4. CDR1 SEHNR and CDR2 FQNEAQ come from the germline V gene (reference sequence). The chain's CDR3 is CASSLGQGAAEAFF. The DNA for the CDR3 is TGTGCCAGCAGCTTAGGCCAGGGGGCGGCTGAAGCTTTCTTT.

This chain links TRBV19 with TRBJ1-2, with a tentative D call TRBD1 (5 bases). V lost 2 bases to trimming and J lost 3 bases, with 19 bases between them. The CDR3 is 17 amino acids. CDR1 LNHDA and CDR2 SQIVND come from the germline V gene (reference sequence). The CDR3 region is CASSIFDGGTDDYGYTF. CDR3 sequence (DNA): TGTGCCAGTAGTATATTTGACGGGGGGACGGATGACTATGGCTACACCTTC.

The chain carries TRBV7-8 and TRBJ2-1; the D gene is possibly TRBD1 (6 bases). Trimming shortened V by 5 bases and J by 6 bases, and 11 bases separated the two germline ends. CDR1 SGHVS and CDR2 FQNEAQ come from the germline V gene. The CDR3 consists of 13 residues. The CDR3 sequence: CASSLDSLNEQFF. In DNA, the CDR3 is TGTGCCAGCAGCCTGGACAGCCTCAATGAGCAGTTCTTC.

The chain combines TRBV28 with TRBJ1-5; D is perhaps TRBD1 (6 bases). V lost 5 bases and J 5 bases, leaving 16 bases between the germline ends. CDR1 and CDR2 from the germline V gene are MDHEN and SYDVKM. This CDR3 region has 15 residues. The CDR3 loop is CASSSQGRGHQPQHF. In DNA form, the CDR3 reads TGTGCCAGCAGTAGTCAGGGGAGAGGCCATCAGCCCCAGCATTTT. The entire variable domain, with the rest obtained from reference TRBV28 and TRBJ1-5, is as follows: DVKVTQSSRYLVKRTGEKVFLECVQDMDHENMFWYRQDPGLGLRLIYFSYDVKMKEKGDIPEGYSVSREKKERFSLILESASTNQTSMYLCASSSQGRGHQPQHFGDGTRLSIL.

The chain recombines TRBV7-2 with TRBJ2-4, with 11 bases lining up with TRBD2. CDR3 length equals 14 residues. Germline CDR1 reads SGHTA; CDR2 reads FQGNSA. The J segment lost 6 bases and the V segment lost 4 bases, leaving 2 bases of the junction unmatched. The CDR3, as DNA: TGTGCCAGCAGCTCTACTAGCGGGAGAAACATTCAGTACTTC. Protein product: CASSSTSGRNIQYF.